The 23 T cell receptor beta chains below were found in one sample sequenced in a study of OX40 agonist ivuxolimab in advanced cancers. Clones were sequenced by immunoSEQ multiplex PCR, and TCRdb holds only the in-frame ones, with some missing. The table has over 100,000 clones, 80% to 90% seen once. Here the sequenced sample was CD4+ or CD8+ T cells sorted from blood, taken in a trial of the OX40 agonist ivuxolimab. These TCRs come from an adult with an advanced solid tumor such as melanoma, head and neck, liver or kidney cancer.

The genes are TRBV29-1 and TRBJ1-1, with D possibly TRBD1 on 6 matching bases. This CDR3 has 12 amino acids. Per germline, CDR1 SQVTM and CDR2 ANQGSEA. The V end lost 4 bases, the J end lost 10 bases, and 16 bases lay between the germline ends. This chain's CDR3 is CSVGDTQFGAFF. The CDR3 DNA follows: TGCAGCGTTGGGGACACCCAATTCGGAGCTTTCTTT.

This chain connects TRBV7-9 to TRBJ1-3; 7 bases are a match to TRBD1. This CDR3 is built from 17 residues. Trimming took 7 bases from V and 0 from J; bases not matched to a gene: 12. Germline V gene sequence: CDR1 SEHNR, CDR2 FQNEAQ (reference sequence). The CDR3 spells CASMPRTGFASGNTIYF. As DNA, the CDR3 is TGTGCCAGCATGCCAAGGACAGGCTTCGCCTCTGGAAACACCATATATTTT.

Note on this clone: The identical CDR3 is also encoded by other nucleotide sequences in the sample. The chain carries TRBV14 and TRBJ1-6; no firm D call. Germline-derived CDR1 and CDR2 are SGHDN and FVKESK. V shed 1 base and J shed 3 bases, with 4 bases lying between them. The CDR3 is made up of 14 amino acids. Written as DNA, the CDR3 is TGTGCCAGCAGCCAAGCGGGCTATAATTCACCCCTCCACTTT. Encoded protein: CASSQAGYNSPLHF.

The rearrangement joins TRBV11-3 to TRBJ2-1; TRBD1 might be the D (5 bases). Germline V gives CDR1 SGHNT, CDR2 YENEEA. This CDR3 has 14 amino acids. Trimming removed 1 base at V and 7 bases at J, with 11 bases between. The CDR3 region has the DNA TGTGCCAGCAGCTTAGTAACAGGTATTAATGAGCAGTTCTTC. It is translated as CASSLVTGINEQFF.

This chain links TRBV6-6 with TRBJ2-7; a possible D gene is TRBD2 (5 bases). CDR1 is MNHNY and CDR2 is SVGAGI in the germline V gene (reference sequence). V lost 4 bases, J lost 2 bases, and 6 bases lay in between. This CDR3 has 12 residues. The CDR3 nucleotides read TGTGCCAGCAGTTCCGGGGCCTACGAGCAGTACTTC. As protein: CASSSGAYEQYF.

The genes are TRBV14 and TRBJ2-7; the D gene is possibly TRBD2 (7 bases). Germline V CDR1 and CDR2: SGHDN, FVKESK. V lost 4 bases and J lost 6, with 16 bases in between. This CDR3 region has 14 residues. DNA of the CDR3: TGTGCCAGCAGCCCCCGTGGGGGGGCGAGCGAGCAGTACTTC. Translation gives CASSPRGGASEQYF. The whole variable domain, filled in from reference TRBV14 and TRBJ2-7, reads EAGVTQFPSHSVIEKGQTVTLRCDPISGHDNLYWYRRVMGKEIKFLLHFVKESKQDESGMPNNRFLAERTGGTYSTLKVQPAELEDSGVYFCASSPRGGASEQYFGPGTRLTVT.

The rearrangement joins TRBV7-2 to TRBJ2-5, with a possible D match to TRBD2 (7 bases). Trimming removed 5 bases at V and 5 bases at J, with 15 bases between. Germline CDR1 SGHTA, CDR2 FQGNSA. This CDR3 is 14 amino acids long. CDR3 protein: CASSLGGVGETQYF. In nucleotides, the CDR3 is TGTGCCAGCAGCCTAGGGGGGGTAGGGGAGACCCAGTACTTC.

V gene TRBV5-5 combines with J gene TRBJ2-5; D possibly corresponds to TRBD2 (5 bases). CDR3 size: 15 residues. Germline lookup yields CDR1 SGHKS and CDR2 YYEKEE (reference sequence). V was cut by 4 bases and J by 5 bases, with 18 bases left in between. The CDR3 nucleotides read TGTGCCAGCAGCCCAAGCGGCCCACAGAGGGAGACCCAGTACTTC. Translation: CASSPSGPQRETQYF.

J is TRBJ1-3 and V is TRBV30; D ambiguous. The V end lost 1 base, the J end lost 1 base, and 11 bases lay between the germline ends. The CDR3 is 15 amino acids. Germline CDR1 and CDR2: GTSNPN and SVGIG (reference sequence). The CDR3 nucleotides are TGTGCCTGGAGTGGGCTTGGGTTATCTGGAAACACCATATATTTT. This codes for CAWSGLGLSGNTIYF.

The chain carries TRBV12-5 and TRBJ2-1, with a possible D match to TRBD1 (5 bases). V lost 3 bases to trimming and J lost 7 bases, with 13 bases between them. From germline, CDR1 is LGHNT and CDR2 FRNRAP. The CDR3 covers 14 residues. The CDR3 DNA is TGTGCTAGTGGTTTATCGGTTTCAGGGAATGAGCAGTTCTTC. Amino acids: CASGLSVSGNEQFF.

This chain connects TRBV11-2 to TRBJ2-1; 12 bases are shared with TRBD2. Germline lookup yields CDR1 SGHAT and CDR2 FQNNGV. V gave up 4 bases and J gave up 6 bases; unmatched junction bases: 7. This CDR3 is 16 amino acids long. The CDR3 nucleotides are TGTGCCAGCAGCTCTTCACTAGCGGGGGGACTCAATGAGCAGTTCTTC. This codes for CASSSSLAGGLNEQFF.

This clone was counted a single time. The chain links TRBV19 to TRBJ2-5, with 8 nucleotides matching TRBD1. CDR3 length: 15 residues. Losses at the gene ends were 5 bases for V and 5 bases for J; bases not matched to a gene: 10. Germline values: CDR1 LNHDA, CDR2 SQIVND (reference sequence). CDR3 in amino acids: CASSGSRTGSETQYF. The CDR3 coding sequence is TGTGCCAGTAGTGGCTCAAGGACAGGGAGCGAGACCCAGTACTTC.

The rearrangement joins TRBV7-9 to TRBJ1-3, with D perhaps TRBD1 (6 bases). V was shortened by 7 bases and J by 1 base, with 20 bases between the two germline ends. CDR1 and CDR2 (germline): SEHNR, FQNEAQ (reference sequence). The CDR3 runs to 17 residues. Written as DNA, the CDR3 is TGTGCCAGCAACCGTCTCTCAGGGGACCTTTCTGGAAACACCATATATTTT. Residues: CASNRLSGDLSGNTIYF.

This chain uses TRBV7-2 with TRBJ2-1, with TRBD2 matching over 14 bases. The CDR3 runs to 13 residues. V was pared by 8 bases and J by 7 bases, with 1 base of the junction left unmatched. Germline V gene data show CDR1 as SGHTA and CDR2 as FQGNSA. DNA of the CDR3: TGTGCCAGCGGACTAGCGGGGGGTAATGAGCAGTTCTTC. Amino acid sequence: CASGLAGGNEQFF.

The chain carries TRBV6-5 and TRBJ1-2; no clear D. Germline CDR1 is MNHEY and CDR2 is SVGAGI. This CDR3 has 14 amino acids. V lost 6 bases and J lost 4, with 15 bases in between. DNA for the CDR3: TGTGCCAGCAGGCCAAATAGGGCCTTCTATGGCTACACCTTC. Translation gives CASRPNRAFYGYTF.

The chain combines TRBV2 with TRBJ2-7; 12 bases agree with TRBD1. This CDR3 has 17 amino acids. The junction had 10 bases not matched to a gene; V was cut back by 7 bases and J by 0 bases. The germline V gene encodes CDR1 SNHLY and CDR2 FYNNEI. The CDR3 spells CASISGTGGANSYEQYF. The CDR3 bases are TGTGCCAGCATTTCCGGGACAGGGGGCGCGAACTCCTACGAGCAGTACTTC.

V and J are TRBV10-3 and TRBJ2-2; TRBD1 matches at 7 bases. The CDR3 length is 14 residues. The ends lost 7 bases at V and 5 bases at J; junction bases unmatched: 7. Germline CDR1 reads ENHRY; CDR2 reads SYGVKD. The CDR3 loop reads CAITTGDRTGELFF. As DNA, the CDR3 is TGTGCCATCACCACAGGGGACAGAACCGGGGAGCTGTTTTTT.

The chain employs TRBV18 and TRBJ2-5, with 8 positions matching TRBD1. The assigned J gene may be wrong: the sequence end matches TRBJ2-7 better. Germline values: CDR1 KGHSH, CDR2 LQKENI. The CDR3 loop spans 15 amino acids. DNA of the CDR3: TGTGCCAGCTCACCGCAGGCGGACAGGGCATACGAGCAGTACTTC. This encodes CASSPQADRAYEQYF.

The rearrangement joins TRBV15 to TRBJ2-2; tentatively, D is TRBD1 (6 bases). This CDR3 is 13 amino acids long. Trimming pared 2 bases from V and 8 bases from J, leaving 9 bases between. Germline CDR1 and CDR2: LNHNV and YYDKDF (reference sequence). CDR3 in amino acids: CATSRRTAGELFF. CDR3 nucleotides: TGTGCCACCAGCAGACGGACAGCAGGGGAGCTGTTTTTT.

The chain combines TRBV10-3 with TRBJ2-6, with 8 bases that match TRBD2. With 11 bases clipped from V and 2 bases from J, the junction kept 2 bases outside the gene matches. Germline V gene lookup returns CDR1 ENHRY and CDR2 SYGVKD. The CDR3 totals 13 residues. CDR3 DNA: TGTGCCGCGGGGGGCACTGGGGCCAACGTCCTGACTTTC. As protein: CAAGGTGANVLTF.

Written as DNA, the CDR3 is TGTGCCAGCAGTGAGCTGGGAGAGACCCAGTACTTC. Translating it yields CASSELGETQYF. The chain couples TRBV2 to TRBJ2-5; no reliable D call. The germline gives CDR1 SNHLY, CDR2 FYNNEI. V dropped 3 bases and J dropped 4 bases, with 6 bases sitting between them. This CDR3 is built from 12 residues.

The V and J genes are TRBV30 and TRBJ1-1; TRBD1 might be the D (5 bases). The V gene's germline CDR1 is GTSNPN and CDR2 SVGIG (reference sequence). V was trimmed by 4 bases and J by 11 bases, leaving 20 bases between them. The CDR3 loop spans 13 amino acids. In DNA, the CDR3 is TGTGCCTGGACTAAGGGACGTCCTGGGTTTGCTTTCTTT. This translates into CAWTKGRPGFAFF.

This chain joins TRBV19 and TRBJ1-5, with a possible D match to TRBD1 (6 bases). Trimming took off 5 bases at V and 3 bases at J, with 14 bases between the two ends. This CDR3 contains 15 residues. Germline CDR1 reads LNHDA; CDR2 reads SQIVND (reference sequence). CDR3 bases: TGTGCCAGTAGTGCGGAGGGGGGATACAATCAGCCCCAGCATTTT. Translated: CASSAEGGYNQPQHF.